This TCR beta chain was sequenced in a study of blood T cell repertoires in COVID-19. Whole-study context: Researchers got acute and convalescent COVID-19 samples from the United States, Italy and Spain.

As processed by the authors: Reference gene primer amplification gave estimated nucleated cell counts. Libraries were prepared by immunoSEQ multiplex PCR; TCRdb keeps only in-frame clonotypes and omits some of them. Clonal size and the V and J genes are those of that table, whereas D and trimming came from the DNA. This table has a few hundred thousand clones, roughly nine tenths appearing once. V gave up 0 bases and J gave up 2 bases, with 11 bases separating them. Looked up from germline, CDR1 is LGHDT and CDR2 is YNNKEL (reference sequence). The CDR3 is 15 amino acids. The sequence derives from a young man with active or convalescent COVID-19. Sequencing was performed on peripheral blood. This chain uses TRBV3-1 (or the pseudogene TRBV3-2) with TRBJ2-7; weak D call: TRBD1 (6 bases). The CDR3 DNA follows: TGTGCCAGCAGCCAAGAAGGTGGGGGCGCCTACGAGCAGTACTTC. It specifies CASSQEGGGAYEQYF.